The 18 T cell receptor beta chains given below trace back to one sample, sequenced in a study of blood T cell repertoires in COVID-19 (dated by TCRdb to about 2020). The receptor library was made with the immunoSEQ multiplex PCR assay. Not all clones reach the TCRdb copy of this immuneACCESS table, which keeps in-frame sequences only. Checked studies attribute under half of the gap to unresolved V genes and leave the rest unexplained. The sample table contains 97,000 or so clones; only one count was recorded for about 87% of them. 3% of the sample is in the top ten clones. The sample was peripheral blood. These receptors were collected from a man aged 45-60 years with active or convalescent COVID-19.

This chain uses TRBV20-1 with TRBJ2-5; D call uncertain. Trimming took off 7 bases at V and 3 bases at J, with 9 bases between the two ends. From germline, CDR1 is DFQATT and CDR2 SNEGSKA (reference sequence). This CDR3 contains 11 residues. CDR3 nucleotide sequence: TGCAGTGTCCTCACAGAAGAGACCCAGTACTTC. This encodes CSVLTEETQYF.

V gene TRBV21-1 combines with J gene TRBJ1-5. TRBV21-1 is a known pseudogene. The CDR3 has 14 residues. This chain's CDR3 is CASSKVGERQPQHF. The CDR3 coding sequence is TGTGCCAGCAGCAAGGTCGGGGAGCGACAGCCCCAGCATTTT.

The rearrangement uses TRBV5-1 and TRBJ1-1; D possibly corresponds to TRBD1 (6 bases). The V end lost 0 bases, the J end lost 7 bases, and 16 bases lay between the germline ends. Germline V gene lookup returns CDR1 SGHRS and CDR2 YFSETQ. The CDR3 is 15 amino acids. The DNA for the CDR3 is TGCGCCAGCAGCTTGGAACAGGGAAGTATTGGTGAAGCTTTCTTT. This sequence encodes CASSLEQGSIGEAFF.

The rearrangement uses TRBV7-9 and TRBJ1-1; tentatively, D is TRBD1 (6 bases). This CDR3 is 13 amino acids long. Per germline, CDR1 SEHNR and CDR2 FQNEAQ (reference sequence). V was clipped by 2 bases and J by 3 bases, with 7 bases between them. The CDR3 sequence is CASSLRQDTEAFF. DNA for the CDR3: TGTGCCAGCAGCTTACGACAGGACACTGAAGCTTTCTTT.

The rearrangement uses TRBV7-9 and TRBJ2-1; D gene ambiguous. Germline V gene sequence: CDR1 SEHNR, CDR2 FQNEAQ (reference sequence). V lost 1 base and J 1 base, leaving 11 bases between the germline ends. The CDR3 totals 16 residues. The CDR3 region has the DNA TGTGCCAGCAGCTTAGGTCTCTCCCCTTCCTACAATGAGCAGTTCTTC. Translated: CASSLGLSPSYNEQFF.

This chain joins TRBV28 and TRBJ1-6, with a weak D call TRBD1 (5 bases). This CDR3 region has 17 residues. Trimming took off 3 bases at V and 0 bases at J, with 12 bases between the two ends. CDR1 and CDR2 (germline): MDHEN, SYDVKM. This chain's CDR3 is CASSFAGQSSYNSPLHF. CDR3 sequence (DNA): TGTGCCAGCAGTTTCGCGGGGCAGAGCTCCTATAATTCACCCCTCCACTTT. The full variable domain, in which reference TRBV28 and TRBJ1-6 provide the parts outside the CDR3, is DVKVTQSSRYLVKRTGEKVFLECVQDMDHENMFWYRQDPGLGLRLIYFSYDVKMKEKGDIPEGYSVSREKKERFSLILESASTNQTSMYLCASSFAGQSSYNSPLHFGNGTRLTVT.

This clone was recorded a few times. The chain couples TRBV27 to TRBJ1-6, with D unclear. V dropped 3 bases and J dropped 7 bases, with 4 bases sitting between them. Looked up from germline, CDR1 is MNHEY and CDR2 is SMNVEV (reference sequence). The CDR3 runs to 12 residues. In DNA form, the CDR3 reads TGTGCCAGCAGTTTCCGGAATTCACCCCTCCACTTT. The encoded protein is CASSFRNSPLHF.

This rearrangement joins TRBV5-1 to TRBJ2-7; TRBD1 might be the D (6 bases). CDR1 and CDR2 from the germline V gene are SGHRS and YFSETQ. This CDR3 contains 15 residues. Trimming took 4 bases from V and 1 from J, leaving 15 bases between them. The CDR3 DNA sequence: TGCGCCAGCAGCCAGCATACTACAGGGTCCTACGAGCAGTACTTC. Residues: CASSQHTTGSYEQYF.

This clone occurred a few times. The V gene is TRBV27, the J gene TRBJ1-4, with D possibly matching TRBD1 (6 bases). Germline V gene data show CDR1 as MNHEY and CDR2 as SMNVEV (reference sequence). This CDR3 contains 16 residues. Trimming removed 0 bases from V and 8 bases from J, with 16 bases in between. The CDR3 DNA reads TGTGCCAGCAGTTTATCGGTTAGGTGGGGGCGAGAAAAACTGTTTTTT. Protein: CASSLSVRWGREKLFF. Supplemented by reference TRBV27 and TRBJ1-4, the full variable domain reads EAQVTQNPRYLITVTGKKLTVTCSQNMNHEYMSWYRQDPGLGLRQIYYSMNVEVTDKGDVPEGYKVSRKEKRNFPLILESPSPNQTSLYFCASSLSVRWGREKLFFGSGTQLSVL.

The chain combines TRBV27 with TRBJ1-2; 7 bases are shared with TRBD1. The germline gives CDR1 MNHEY, CDR2 SMNVEV (reference sequence). The V and J ends lost 6 bases and 10 bases, in that order; junction bases with no gene match: 17. The CDR3 runs to 15 residues. CDR3 amino acids: CASRPLTGQTVYYTF. The CDR3 coding sequence is TGTGCCAGCAGGCCACTGACGGGACAGACGGTTTACTACACCTTC.

The chain has TRBV14 and TRBJ1-2; D is ambiguous. The germline CDR1 and CDR2 sequences are SGHDN and FVKESK. The ends were cut back, 1 base at V and 0 bases at J, with 9 bases in the middle. This CDR3 comprises 15 residues. DNA for the CDR3: TGTGCCAGCAGCCAAGTTGTCGGAGCTAACTATGGCTACACCTTC. Its protein is CASSQVVGANYGYTF.

The chain links TRBV7-9 to TRBJ2-1, with 8 nucleotides matching TRBD1. The CDR3 covers 15 residues. CDR1 is SEHNR and CDR2 is FQNEAQ in the germline V gene (reference sequence). V shed 5 bases, J shed 6 bases, and the junction held 9 bases outside the gene matches. The DNA for the CDR3 is TGTGCCAGCAGCGGGGAGGACAGGGTGGGCAATGAGCAGTTCTTC. It translates to CASSGEDRVGNEQFF.

A single count supports this clone. The chain uses TRBV13 and TRBJ1-1; 9 bases are a match to TRBD1. The CDR3 is 14 residues long. The V gene end was trimmed by 3 bases and the J gene end by 7 bases; junction bases not matched to a gene: 6. Germline CDR1 and CDR2: PRHDT and FYEKMQ (reference sequence). The CDR3 sequence is CASSFKQGAGEAFF. DNA for the CDR3: TGTGCCAGCAGCTTCAAACAGGGGGCTGGTGAAGCTTTCTTT.

J is TRBJ2-1 and V is TRBV6-6; perhaps TRBD2 as D (6 bases). CDR3 length: 15 residues. The germline CDR1 and CDR2 sequences are MNHNY and SVGAGI (reference sequence). Trimming stripped 2 bases from V and 2 bases from J, with 10 bases between. CDR3 residues: CASSYVGGTYNEQFF. Here the CDR3 DNA reads TGTGCCAGCAGTTACGTGGGGGGAACCTACAATGAGCAGTTCTTC.

J is TRBJ1-2 and V is TRBV29-1; D is ambiguous. The V gene's germline CDR1 is SQVTM and CDR2 ANQGSEA. Trimming shortened V by 2 bases and J by 2 bases, and 6 bases separated the two germline ends. This CDR3 spans 12 amino acids. The CDR3: CSVELQNYGYTF. CDR3 bases: TGCAGCGTTGAATTACAGAACTATGGCTACACCTTC.

V usage is TRBV7-2 and J usage is TRBJ2-3; possible D gene TRBD2, 6 bases. V was pared by 5 bases and J by 12 bases, with 21 bases between. The CDR3 is 14 residues long. CDR1 is SGHTA and CDR2 is FQGNSA in the germline V gene. CDR3 residues: CASSGGTAPGDQYF. CDR3 sequence (DNA): TGTGCCAGCAGCGGGGGGACTGCCCCGGGGGATCAGTATTTT.

The chain couples TRBV27 to TRBJ2-1, with D possibly matching TRBD2 (6 bases). V gave up 8 bases and J gave up 12 bases, with 11 bases separating them. The CDR3 has 10 amino acids. The germline V gene encodes CDR1 MNHEY and CDR2 SMNVEV (reference sequence). This chain's CDR3 is CASGPGVQFF. The CDR3 region has the DNA TGTGCCAGCGGCCCGGGGGTGCAGTTCTTC.

The V gene is TRBV14, the J gene TRBJ2-7, with 8 bases that match TRBD1. The CDR3 runs to 16 residues. The J segment lost 6 bases and the V segment lost 2 bases, leaving 12 bases of the junction unmatched. Germline V gene lookup returns CDR1 SGHDN and CDR2 FVKESK. In nucleotides, the CDR3 is TGTGCCAGCAGCCAACTCCCAGCCAGGGGGCTGGGCGAGCAGTACTTC. It is translated as CASSQLPARGLGEQYF.